A single sample gave rise to the 28 T cell receptor beta chains below, sequenced in a study of T-cell memory formation after mild COVID-19. MiXCR, run by TCRdb on the 5' RACE reads, gives a single entry per CDR3 protein. The sample has around 200,000 distinct CDR3 sequences, over 20% seen once. The source material was PBMCs or a T cell subset sorted from them (not recorded which). These receptors were obtained from an adult woman who had mild COVID-19 (a few samples of this study predate the infection). Cell type and time point are not known.

This chain joins TRBV25-1 and TRBJ2-1; D is ambiguous. Germline CDR1 and CDR2: MGHDK and SYGVNS. V was pared by 2 bases and J by 12 bases, with 8 bases between. This CDR3 spans 11 amino acids. The CDR3 coding sequence is TGTGCCAGCAGTGAAGGCATTGGGCAGTTCTTC. It codes for CASSEGIGQFF.

J is TRBJ1-6 and V is TRBV14; D uncertain. CDR3 length: 16 amino acids. Germline CDR1 SGHDN, CDR2 FVKESK. Trimming stripped 0 bases from V and 6 bases from J, with 12 bases between. The CDR3 protein is CASSQERGETNSPLHF. Here the CDR3 DNA reads TGTGCCAGCAGCCAAGAACGGGGTGAGACTAATTCACCCCTCCACTTT.

V gene TRBV6-5 combines with J gene TRBJ2-7, with 14 bases that match TRBD2. Germline CDR1 is MNHEY and CDR2 is SVGAGI. V gave up 7 bases and J gave up 6 bases; unmatched junction bases: 17. This CDR3 has 18 amino acids. The CDR3 here is CASTNPSGTSGRLGEQYF. The CDR3 DNA reads as TGTGCCAGCACCAACCCCTCTGGGACTAGCGGGAGATTGGGCGAGCAGTACTTC.

The chain is built from TRBV27 and TRBJ2-7, with TRBD1 matching over 10 bases. This CDR3 has 14 residues. Germline V lookup: CDR1 MNHEY, CDR2 SMNVEV (reference sequence). V lost 5 bases, J lost 2 bases, and 3 bases stayed unmatched. CDR3 nucleotide sequence: TGTGCCAGCAGTGACGGGACAGGGGCCTACGAGCAGTACTTC. It yields the protein CASSDGTGAYEQYF.

The V gene is TRBV12-5, the J gene TRBJ2-7; possibly TRBD2 for D (6 bases). The CDR3 is 14 amino acids. With 3 bases removed from V and 3 bases from J, the gap between germline ends came to 12 bases. CDR1 LGHNT and CDR2 FRNRAP come from the germline V gene. In DNA, the CDR3 is TGTGCTAGTGGTTTTAGCGCTAGCGACTACGAGCAGTACTTC. It specifies CASGFSASDYEQYF.

This clonotype was seen only a few times. The chain employs TRBV5-4 and TRBJ1-1; D unclear. V lost 3 bases, J lost 4 bases, and 13 bases lay in between. The CDR3 has 14 residues. CDR1 is SGHNT and CDR2 is YYREEE in the germline V gene (reference sequence). The CDR3 region is CASSWPLGGTEAFF. CDR3 nucleotide sequence: TGTGCCAGCAGCTGGCCTTTGGGTGGCACTGAAGCTTTCTTT.

This clonotype was seen many times. This chain joins TRBV3-1 and TRBJ2-1, with TRBD1 identical over 9 bases. In germline, CDR1 is LGHDT, CDR2 YNNKEL (reference sequence). The CDR3 runs 17 residues. The V gene end was trimmed by 4 bases and the J gene end by 4 bases; junction bases not matched to a gene: 11. The CDR3 coding sequence is TGTGCCAGCAGCCCTCACACCGGGACAGGGACATACAATGAGCAGTTCTTC. It is translated as CASSPHTGTGTYNEQFF.

V is TRBV15 and J is TRBJ2-1; the match to TRBD1 covers 10 bases. This CDR3 contains 15 residues. The germline V gene encodes CDR1 LNHNV and CDR2 YYDKDF (reference sequence). J was trimmed by 6 bases and V by 1 base; bases with no gene match: 3. The chain's CDR3 is CATSRVGTGVNEQFF. CDR3 bases: TGTGCCACCAGCAGAGTTGGGACAGGGGTCAATGAGCAGTTCTTC.

This chain links TRBV7-9 with TRBJ2-1; TRBD2 is a possible D gene (5 bases). With the DNA end fitting TRBJ2-5 better, the J assignment may be wrong. This CDR3 has 17 residues. Germline V gene lookup returns CDR1 SEHNR and CDR2 FQNEAQ (reference sequence). CDR3: CASSLGAFWGVQETQYF. The CDR3 coding sequence is TGTGCCAGCAGCTTAGGGGCGTTTTGGGGAGTTCAAGAGACCCAGTACTTC.

In DNA, the CDR3 is TGTGCCAGCAGTTTTAGGTTTGGGATGAACACTGAAGCTTTCTTT. Translated: CASSFRFGMNTEAFF. V gene TRBV12-3 or TRBV12-4 combines with J gene TRBJ1-1; no clear D gene. Trimming left V 3 bases short and J 0 bases short, with 11 bases between. CDR3 size: 15 residues.

This chain joins TRBV7-9 and TRBJ1-2, with D possibly matching TRBD1 (5 bases). Germline values: CDR1 SEHNR, CDR2 FQNEAQ (reference sequence). Deletions cut 4 bases from V and 7 bases from J, with 19 bases between. The CDR3 sequence is 15 residues long. The CDR3 sequence is CASSSYPPGTFGYTF. The CDR3 DNA is TGTGCCAGCAGCTCATACCCACCCGGGACCTTTGGCTACACCTTC. The variable domain in full, with the rest retrieved from reference TRBV7-9 and TRBJ1-2, is DTGVSQNPRHKITKRGQNVTFRCDPISEHNRLYWYRQTLGQGPEFLTYFQNEAQLEKSRLLSDRFSAERPKGSFSTLEIQRTEQGDSAMYLCASSSYPPGTFGYTFGSGTRLTVV.

The chain links TRBV29-1 to TRBJ2-3; 7 nucleotides align to TRBD2. Germline CDR1 and CDR2: SQVTM and ANQGSEA. The CDR3 spans 14 residues. Trimming took 3 bases from V and 1 from J; bases not matched to a gene: 4. Here the CDR3 reads CSVDLGGGTDTQYF. The CDR3 region has the DNA TGCAGCGTTGATTTGGGGGGGGGCACAGATACGCAGTATTTT.

As to this clonotype: The junction departs from the called germline gene at one end, perhaps through a read error. The chain has TRBV27 and TRBJ1-1, with 7 bases matching TRBD1. From germline, CDR1 is MNHEY and CDR2 SMNVEV (reference sequence). This CDR3 region has 15 residues. This CDR3 is CSSSGLRTGNTEAFF. CDR3 DNA sequence: TGTTCCAGCAGTGGCTTAAGGACAGGAAACACTGAAGCTTTCTTT.

In its sample, this clonotype was seen a few times. The CDR3 sequence: CASSYDRANTGELFF. CDR3 DNA sequence: TGTGCCAGCAGTTACGACAGGGCGAACACCGGGGAGCTGTTTTTT. J is TRBJ2-2 and V is TRBV2, with TRBD1 matching over 7 bases. After removal of 5 bases from V and 0 bases from J, the junction contained 3 bases not matched to a gene. Germline V gene sequence: CDR1 SNHLY, CDR2 FYNNEI. CDR3 size: 15 residues.

The rearrangement joins TRBV20-1 to TRBJ2-7, with D maybe TRBD1 (5 bases). The V end lost 6 bases, the J end lost 2 bases, and 14 bases lay between the germline ends. The CDR3 has 13 amino acids. Per germline, CDR1 DFQATT and CDR2 SNEGSKA (reference sequence). In DNA, the CDR3 is TGCAGTGCCCCCTTAGGGGCCCCCTACGAGCAGTACTTC. Its translation is CSAPLGAPYEQYF.

The genes are TRBV7-2 and TRBJ2-2; D gene ambiguous. The V gene's germline CDR1 is SGHTA and CDR2 FQGNSA. The V and J ends lost 1 base and 5 bases respectively, with 14 bases between them. This CDR3 is built from 16 residues. DNA for the CDR3: TGTGCCAGCAGCTTAGAGCAAATAGTCGGTACCGGGGAGCTGTTTTTT. Residues: CASSLEQIVGTGELFF. Supplemented by reference TRBV7-2 and TRBJ2-2, the full variable domain reads GAGVSQSPSNKVTEKGKDVELRCDPISGHTALYWYRQSLGQGLEFLIYFQGNSAPDKSGLPSDRFSAERTGGSVSTLTIQRTQQEDSAVYLCASSLEQIVGTGELFFGEGSRLTVL.

V is TRBV3-1 and J is TRBJ2-1; D gene unclear. The last part of the DNA fits TRBJ2-7 better; the J call may be wrong. Germline V gives CDR1 LGHDT, CDR2 YNNKEL (reference sequence). CDR3 length equals 16 residues. CDR3 region: CASSQDTYWGTYEQYF. CDR3 nucleotides: TGTGCCAGCAGCCAGGATACTTATTGGGGTACCTACGAGCAGTACTTC.

The CDR3 region has the DNA TGTGCCAGCAGCTTGCGGGGGTACTCAGATACGCAGTATTTT. It codes for CASSLRGYSDTQYF. The V gene is TRBV7-3, the J gene TRBJ2-3; 7 bases line up with TRBD2. Trimming cost V 3 bases and J 4 bases; bases outside gene matches: 4. Germline CDR1 reads SGHTA; CDR2 reads FQGTGA. This CDR3 is built from 14 residues. The complete variable domain, with remaining parts taken from reference TRBV7-3 and TRBJ2-3, reads GAGVSQTPSNKVTEKGKYVELRCDPISGHTALYWYRQSLGQGPEFLIYFQGTGAADDSGLPNDRFFAVRPEGSVSTLKIQRTERGDSAVYLCASSLRGYSDTQYFGPGTRLTVL.

This chain connects TRBV6-5 to TRBJ2-7; no clear D. The CDR3 is 11 residues long. V gave up 2 bases and J gave up 7 bases, with 6 bases separating them. In germline, CDR1 is MNHEY, CDR2 SVGAGI. The CDR3 spells CASSYGREQYF. CDR3 in DNA: TGTGCCAGCAGTTACGGCCGAGAGCAGTACTTC.

This rearrangement joins TRBV29-1 to TRBJ1-1; D is unresolved. The V end lost 5 bases, the J end lost 4 bases, and 11 bases lay between the germline ends. This CDR3 comprises 12 residues. Germline values: CDR1 SQVTM, CDR2 ANQGSEA. CDR3 protein: CSVSSGGTEAFF. CDR3 nucleotides: TGCAGCGTTTCGTCAGGAGGCACTGAAGCTTTCTTT. Variable domain in full (rest from reference TRBV29-1 and TRBJ1-1): SAVISQKPSRDICQRGTSLTIQCQVDSQVTMMFWYRQQPGQSLTLIATANQGSEATYESGFVIDKFPISRPNLTFSTLTVSNMSPEDSSIYLCSVSSGGTEAFFGQGTRLTVV.

This clonotype showed up just a few times. The V and J genes are TRBV7-2 and TRBJ2-5, with D possibly TRBD2 on 6 matching bases. The ends were cut back, 4 bases at V and 2 bases at J, with 14 bases in the middle. The CDR3 sequence is 15 residues long. In germline, CDR1 is SGHTA, CDR2 FQGNSA. CDR3 residues: CASSWGSGRQETQYF. The CDR3 DNA sequence: TGTGCCAGCAGCTGGGGTAGCGGAAGGCAAGAGACCCAGTACTTC.

This clonotype showed up just a few times. The V gene is TRBV12-3 or TRBV12-4, the J gene TRBJ2-7, with D perhaps matching TRBD2 (6 bases). Trimming stripped 3 bases from V and 2 bases from J, with 20 bases between. The CDR3 contains 17 residues. DNA for the CDR3: TGTGCCAGCAGTTTGGGTTTGGGGGACTCCGAAACCTACGAGCAGTACTTC. Protein product: CASSLGLGDSETYEQYF.

The chain combines TRBV7-9 with TRBJ1-2, with no clear D. From germline, CDR1 is SEHNR and CDR2 FQNEAQ (reference sequence). V was shortened by 4 bases and J by 0 bases, with 12 bases between the two germline ends. The CDR3 totals 15 residues. CDR3 amino acids: CASSSLAMTNYGYTF. In DNA, the CDR3 is TGTGCCAGCAGCTCCCTGGCTATGACTAACTATGGCTACACCTTC.

This clonotype was picked up a small number of times. This chain links TRBV20-1 with TRBJ1-1, with a tentative D call TRBD1 (5 bases). Germline V gene lookup returns CDR1 DFQATT and CDR2 SNEGSKA (reference sequence). This CDR3 has 13 amino acids. The germline V and J ends were trimmed by 0 bases and 3 bases, with 8 bases remaining between them. CDR3 amino acids: CSAREIRDTEAFF. The CDR3 region has the DNA TGCAGTGCTAGAGAGATCAGGGACACTGAAGCTTTCTTT.

The sample holds a few counts of this clonotype. This chain uses TRBV4-1 with TRBJ1-2; 11 nucleotides align to TRBD1. CDR1 MGHRA and CDR2 YSYEKL come from the germline V gene. The CDR3 runs 16 residues. The ends lost 1 base at V and 4 bases at J; junction bases unmatched: 5. CDR3 loop: CASSQGGTGGPYGYTF. The CDR3 coding sequence is TGCGCCAGCAGCCAAGGTGGGACAGGGGGGCCCTATGGCTACACCTTC.

This clonotype was counted between two and nine times. This chain connects TRBV9 to TRBJ2-7; 7 bases fit TRBD2. Germline loops: CDR1 SGDLS, CDR2 YYNGEE. With V trimmed by 0 bases and J by 2 bases, 5 bases remained unmatched. This CDR3 contains 15 residues. CDR3 region: CASSVEGSGPYEQYF. As DNA, the CDR3 is TGTGCCAGCAGCGTAGAGGGTAGCGGGCCCTACGAGCAGTACTTC.

This clonotype was seen more than once but under ten times. The chain combines TRBV7-9 with TRBJ1-1, with D possibly matching TRBD1 (6 bases). V lost 0 bases to trimming and J lost 4 bases, with 12 bases between them. Germline V gene sequence: CDR1 SEHNR, CDR2 FQNEAQ (reference sequence). The CDR3 is 15 amino acids. The CDR3 is CASSLASQGTTEAFF. DNA of the CDR3: TGTGCCAGCAGCTTAGCCTCCCAGGGGACCACTGAAGCTTTCTTT.

This chain links TRBV5-6 with TRBJ2-5; D gene uncertain. The V gene lost 0 bases and the J gene lost 2 bases, with 14 bases spanning the gap. Germline-derived CDR1 and CDR2 are SGHDT and YYEEEE. The CDR3 totals 16 residues. CDR3 sequence reads: CASSLVILQQQETQYF. In DNA form, the CDR3 reads TGTGCCAGCAGCTTGGTCATCTTGCAGCAACAAGAGACCCAGTACTTC.